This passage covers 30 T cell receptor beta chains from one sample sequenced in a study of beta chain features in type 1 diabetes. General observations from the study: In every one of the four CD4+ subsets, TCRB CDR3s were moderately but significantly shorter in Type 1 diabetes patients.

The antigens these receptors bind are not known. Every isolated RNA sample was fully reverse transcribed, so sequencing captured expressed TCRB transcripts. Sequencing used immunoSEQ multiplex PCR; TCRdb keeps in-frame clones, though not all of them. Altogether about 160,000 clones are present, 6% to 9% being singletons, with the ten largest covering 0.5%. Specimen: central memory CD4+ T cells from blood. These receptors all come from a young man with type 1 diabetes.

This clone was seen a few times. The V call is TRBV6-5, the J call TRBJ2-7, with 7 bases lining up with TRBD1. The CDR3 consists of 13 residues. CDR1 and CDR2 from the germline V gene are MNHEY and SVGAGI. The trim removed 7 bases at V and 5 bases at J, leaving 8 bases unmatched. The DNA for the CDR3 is TGTGCCAGCATGGGCAGGGGGTTGGACGAGCAGTACTTC. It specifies CASMGRGLDEQYF.

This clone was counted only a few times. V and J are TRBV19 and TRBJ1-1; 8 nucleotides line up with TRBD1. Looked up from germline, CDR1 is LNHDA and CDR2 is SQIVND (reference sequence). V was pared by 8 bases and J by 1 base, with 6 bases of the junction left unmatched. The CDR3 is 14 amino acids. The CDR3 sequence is CASGQGAKNTEAFF. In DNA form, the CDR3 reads TGTGCCAGTGGGCAGGGGGCTAAGAACACTGAAGCTTTCTTT. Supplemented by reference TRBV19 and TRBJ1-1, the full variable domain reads DGGITQSPKYLFRKEGQNVTLSCEQNLNHDAMYWYRQDPGQGLRLIYYSQIVNDFQKGDIAEGYSVSREKKESFPLTVTSAQKNPTAFYLCASGQGAKNTEAFFGQGTRLTVV.

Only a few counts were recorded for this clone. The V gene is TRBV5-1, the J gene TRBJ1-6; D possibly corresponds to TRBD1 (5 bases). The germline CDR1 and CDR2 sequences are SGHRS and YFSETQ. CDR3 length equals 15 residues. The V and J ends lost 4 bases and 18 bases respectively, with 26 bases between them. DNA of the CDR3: TGCGCCAGCAGCGTTGGAGACAGTTTACCGGAATTCTCCCACTTT. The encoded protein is CASSVGDSLPEFSHF.

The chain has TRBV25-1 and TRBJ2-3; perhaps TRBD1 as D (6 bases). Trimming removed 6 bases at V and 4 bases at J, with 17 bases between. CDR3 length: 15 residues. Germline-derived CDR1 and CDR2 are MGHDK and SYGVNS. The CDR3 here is CASSPTRGRADTQYF. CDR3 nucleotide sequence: TGTGCCAGCAGCCCTACCAGGGGAAGGGCAGATACGCAGTATTTT.

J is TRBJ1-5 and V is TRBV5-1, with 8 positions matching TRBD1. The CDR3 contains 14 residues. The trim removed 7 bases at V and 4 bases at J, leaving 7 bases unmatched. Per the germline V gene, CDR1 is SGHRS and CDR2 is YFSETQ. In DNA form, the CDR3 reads TGCGCCAGCCGCCCCGACAGGGGTAATCAGCCCCAGCATTTT. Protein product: CASRPDRGNQPQHF.

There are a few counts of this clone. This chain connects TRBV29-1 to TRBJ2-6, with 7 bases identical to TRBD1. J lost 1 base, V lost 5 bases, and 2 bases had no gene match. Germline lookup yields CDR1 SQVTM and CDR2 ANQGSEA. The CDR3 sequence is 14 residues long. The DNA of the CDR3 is TGCAGCGTTTTACAGGGGTCTGGGGCCAACGTCCTGACTTTC. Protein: CSVLQGSGANVLTF.

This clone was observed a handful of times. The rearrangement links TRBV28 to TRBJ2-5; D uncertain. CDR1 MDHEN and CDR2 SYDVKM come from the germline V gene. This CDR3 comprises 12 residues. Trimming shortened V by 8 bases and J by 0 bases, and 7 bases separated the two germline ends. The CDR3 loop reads CASSRNQETQYF. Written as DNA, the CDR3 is TGTGCCAGCTCGCGGAACCAAGAGACCCAGTACTTC.

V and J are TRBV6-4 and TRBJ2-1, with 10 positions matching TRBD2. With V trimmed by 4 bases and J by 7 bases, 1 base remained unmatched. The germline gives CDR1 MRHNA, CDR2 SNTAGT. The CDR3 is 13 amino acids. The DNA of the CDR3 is TGTGCCAGCAGTGGGGGACTAGCGAATGAGCAGTTCTTC. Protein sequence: CASSGGLANEQFF.

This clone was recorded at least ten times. In DNA, the CDR3 is TGTGCCTGGACCCTGGGGGGGACGGTGAACACTGAAGCTTTCTTT. This codes for CAWTLGGTVNTEAFF. The chain employs TRBV30 and TRBJ1-1; D perhaps matches TRBD1 (5 bases). CDR3 size: 15 residues. V gave up 4 bases and J gave up 0 bases, with 15 bases separating them. From germline, CDR1 is GTSNPN and CDR2 SVGIG (reference sequence).

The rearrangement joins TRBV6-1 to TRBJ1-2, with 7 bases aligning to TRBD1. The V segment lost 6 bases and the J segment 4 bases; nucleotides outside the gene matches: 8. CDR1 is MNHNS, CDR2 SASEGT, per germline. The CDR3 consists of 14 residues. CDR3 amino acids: CASSAQGRSYGYTF. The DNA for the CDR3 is TGTGCCAGCAGCGCACAGGGGCGAAGCTATGGCTACACCTTC.

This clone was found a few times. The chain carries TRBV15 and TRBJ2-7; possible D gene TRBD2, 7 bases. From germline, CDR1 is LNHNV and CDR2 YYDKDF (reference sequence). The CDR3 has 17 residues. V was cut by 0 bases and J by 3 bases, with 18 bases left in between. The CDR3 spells CATSRDGGALLGYEQYF. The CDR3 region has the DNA TGTGCCACCAGCAGAGATGGGGGGGCCCTCCTAGGCTACGAGCAGTACTTC.

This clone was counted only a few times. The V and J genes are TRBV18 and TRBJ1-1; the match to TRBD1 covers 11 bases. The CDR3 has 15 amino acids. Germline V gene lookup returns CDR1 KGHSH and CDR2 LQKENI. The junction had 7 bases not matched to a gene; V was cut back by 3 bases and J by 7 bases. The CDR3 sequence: CASSPWTGGDIEAFF. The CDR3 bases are TGTGCCAGCTCACCCTGGACAGGGGGCGATATTGAAGCTTTCTTT.

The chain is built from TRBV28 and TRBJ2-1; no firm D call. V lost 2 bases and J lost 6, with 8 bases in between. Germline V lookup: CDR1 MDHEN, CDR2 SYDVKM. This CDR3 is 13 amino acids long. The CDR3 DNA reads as TGTGCCAGCAGTTTACCGGTTCTCAATGAGCAGTTCTTC. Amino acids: CASSLPVLNEQFF.

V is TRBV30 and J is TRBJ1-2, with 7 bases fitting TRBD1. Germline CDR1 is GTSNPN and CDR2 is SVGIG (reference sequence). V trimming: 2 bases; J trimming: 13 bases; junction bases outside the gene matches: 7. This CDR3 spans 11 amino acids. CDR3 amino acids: CAWSNRGISTF. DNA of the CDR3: TGTGCCTGGAGTAACAGGGGTATATCCACCTTC.

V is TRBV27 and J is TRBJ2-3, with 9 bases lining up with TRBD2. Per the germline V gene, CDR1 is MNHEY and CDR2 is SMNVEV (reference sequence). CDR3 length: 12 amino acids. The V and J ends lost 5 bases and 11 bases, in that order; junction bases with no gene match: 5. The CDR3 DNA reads TGTGCCAGCAGTATAGCGGGAGTCAGGCAGTATTTT. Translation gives CASSIAGVRQYF.

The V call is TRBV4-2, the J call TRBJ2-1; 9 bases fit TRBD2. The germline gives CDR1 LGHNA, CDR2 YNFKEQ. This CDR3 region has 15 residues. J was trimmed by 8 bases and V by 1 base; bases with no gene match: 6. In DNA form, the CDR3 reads TGTGCCAGCAGCCAAGGTTTGCCTAGCGGGGATGAGCAGTTCTTC. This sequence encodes CASSQGLPSGDEQFF.

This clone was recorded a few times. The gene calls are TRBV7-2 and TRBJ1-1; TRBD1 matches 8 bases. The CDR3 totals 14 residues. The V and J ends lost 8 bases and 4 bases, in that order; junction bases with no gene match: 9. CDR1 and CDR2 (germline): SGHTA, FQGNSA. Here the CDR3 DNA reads TGTGCCAGCGGCGAGACAGGGGCGAGCACTGAAGCTTTCTTT. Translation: CASGETGASTEAFF.

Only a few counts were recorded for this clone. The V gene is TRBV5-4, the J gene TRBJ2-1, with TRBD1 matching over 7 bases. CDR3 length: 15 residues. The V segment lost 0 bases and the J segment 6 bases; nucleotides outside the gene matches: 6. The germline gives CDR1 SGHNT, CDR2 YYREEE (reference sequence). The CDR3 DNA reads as TGTGCCAGCAGCTTGGCCACAGGGGCGGGCAATGAGCAGTTCTTC. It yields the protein CASSLATGAGNEQFF.

Here the CDR3 DNA reads TGTGCCAGTAGTCCACGGACAGGGGTACAGACCCAGTACTTC. It yields the protein CASSPRTGVQTQYF. This chain connects TRBV19 to TRBJ2-5; 9 bases align to TRBD1. Trimming cost V 5 bases and J 6 bases; bases outside gene matches: 7. CDR3 length: 14 amino acids. Germline-derived CDR1 and CDR2 are LNHDA and SQIVND (reference sequence). Full variable domain (remainder filled in from reference TRBV19 and TRBJ2-5): DGGITQSPKYLFRKEGQNVTLSCEQNLNHDAMYWYRQDPGQGLRLIYYSQIVNDFQKGDIAEGYSVSREKKESFPLTVTSAQKNPTAFYLCASSPRTGVQTQYFGPGTRLLVL.

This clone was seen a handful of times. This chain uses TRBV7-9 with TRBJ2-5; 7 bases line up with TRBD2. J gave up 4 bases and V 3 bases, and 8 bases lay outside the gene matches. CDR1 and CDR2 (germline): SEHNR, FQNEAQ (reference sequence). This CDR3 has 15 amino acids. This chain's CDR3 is CASSFVSGGGETQYF. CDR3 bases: TGTGCCAGCAGCTTTGTAAGCGGCGGGGGAGAGACCCAGTACTTC.

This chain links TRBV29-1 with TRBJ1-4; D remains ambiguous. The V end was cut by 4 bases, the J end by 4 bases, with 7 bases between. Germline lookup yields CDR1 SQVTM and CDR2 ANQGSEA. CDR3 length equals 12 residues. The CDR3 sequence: CSVAENNEKLFF. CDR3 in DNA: TGCAGCGTTGCTGAGAATAATGAAAAACTGTTTTTT.

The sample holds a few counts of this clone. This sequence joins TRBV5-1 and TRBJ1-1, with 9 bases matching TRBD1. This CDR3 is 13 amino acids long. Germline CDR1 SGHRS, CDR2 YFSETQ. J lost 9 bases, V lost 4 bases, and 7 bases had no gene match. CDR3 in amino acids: CASSGAGQGQAFF. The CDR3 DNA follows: TGCGCCAGCAGCGGAGCGGGACAGGGACAAGCTTTCTTT.

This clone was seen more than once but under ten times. DNA of the CDR3: TGTGCCAGTAGAGGCCGGGACAGGAGGACCGGGGAGCTGTTTTTT. As protein: CASRGRDRRTGELFF. The genes are TRBV19 and TRBJ2-2; TRBD1 agrees at 8 bases. Germline CDR1 reads LNHDA; CDR2 reads SQIVND (reference sequence). Trimming cost V 6 bases and J 5 bases; bases outside gene matches: 8. The CDR3 is 15 amino acids.

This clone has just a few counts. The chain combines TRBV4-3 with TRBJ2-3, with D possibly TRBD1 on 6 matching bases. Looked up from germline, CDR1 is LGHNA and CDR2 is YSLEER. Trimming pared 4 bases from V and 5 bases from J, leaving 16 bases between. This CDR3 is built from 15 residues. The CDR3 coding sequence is TGCGCCAGCAGCCCCAGGGGAGCGGACTTAGATACGCAGTATTTT. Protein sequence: CASSPRGADLDTQYF.

The CDR3 bases are TGCGCCAGCAGCTTGAATCTTAACACCGGGGAGCTGTTTTTT. Protein product: CASSLNLNTGELFF. The rearrangement uses TRBV5-1 and TRBJ2-2; D is unresolved. The V gene's germline CDR1 is SGHRS and CDR2 YFSETQ. Trimming removed 1 base from V and 2 bases from J, with 6 bases in between. The CDR3 contains 14 residues.

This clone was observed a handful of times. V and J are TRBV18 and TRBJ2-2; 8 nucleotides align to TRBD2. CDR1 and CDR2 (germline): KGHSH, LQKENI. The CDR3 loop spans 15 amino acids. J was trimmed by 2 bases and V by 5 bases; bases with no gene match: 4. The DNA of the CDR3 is TGTGCCAGCTCAACGCGGGGGGCAAACACCGGGGAGCTGTTTTTT. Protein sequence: CASSTRGANTGELFF.

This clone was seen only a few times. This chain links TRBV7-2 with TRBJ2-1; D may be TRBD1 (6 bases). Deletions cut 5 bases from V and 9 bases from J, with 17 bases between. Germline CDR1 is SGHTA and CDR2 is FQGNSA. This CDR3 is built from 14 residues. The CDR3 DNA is TGTGCCAGCAGCCCCACCGCGTTCAGGGGTGAGCAGTTCTTC. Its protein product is CASSPTAFRGEQFF.

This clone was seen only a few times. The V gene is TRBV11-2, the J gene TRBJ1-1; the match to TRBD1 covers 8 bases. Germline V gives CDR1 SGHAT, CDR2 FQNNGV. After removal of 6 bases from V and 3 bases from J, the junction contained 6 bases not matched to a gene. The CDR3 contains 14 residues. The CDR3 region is CASSRTGGDTEAFF. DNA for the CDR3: TGTGCCAGCAGTCGAACAGGGGGGGACACTGAAGCTTTCTTT.

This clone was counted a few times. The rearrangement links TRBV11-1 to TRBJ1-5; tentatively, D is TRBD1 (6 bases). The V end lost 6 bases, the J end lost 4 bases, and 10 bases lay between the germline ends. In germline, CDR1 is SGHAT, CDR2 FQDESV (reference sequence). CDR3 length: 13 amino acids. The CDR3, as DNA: TGTGCCAGCAGTACGGACAGAAATCAGCCCCAGCATTTT. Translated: CASSTDRNQPQHF.

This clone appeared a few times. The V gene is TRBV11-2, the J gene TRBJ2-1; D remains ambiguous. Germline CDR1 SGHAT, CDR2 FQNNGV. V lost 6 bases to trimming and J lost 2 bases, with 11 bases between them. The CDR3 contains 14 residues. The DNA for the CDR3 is TGTGCCAGCAGTCGCGGCATGGCCTACAATGAGCAGTTCTTC. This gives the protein CASSRGMAYNEQFF.